Presented here are 3 T cell receptor beta chains from one specimen sequenced in a study of blood T cell repertoires in COVID-19. Sequencing used immunoSEQ multiplex PCR; TCRdb keeps in-frame clones, though not all of them. The table has 250,000 to 350,000 clones, approximately 83% seen once. Sequences were obtained from PBMCs or T cells enriched from blood (not recorded which). The receptors stem from a woman younger than 45 who had recovered from COVID-19.

The chain uses TRBV28 and TRBJ2-1; tentative D call: TRBD2 (5 bases). V was trimmed by 1 base and J by 7 bases, leaving 14 bases between them. The CDR3 length is 15 residues. The germline V gene has CDR1 MDHEN and CDR2 SYDVKM. The CDR3 reads CASSLSRGLRNEQFF. The CDR3 DNA is TGTGCCAGCAGTTTATCCCGGGGATTGCGGAATGAGCAGTTCTTC.

This clone was recorded only once. V usage is TRBV7-8 and J usage is TRBJ2-2; D gene uncertain. Germline CDR1 is SGHVS and CDR2 is FQNEAQ. There are 13 residues in the CDR3. V lost 5 bases to trimming and J lost 1 base, with 5 bases between them. In DNA, the CDR3 is TGTGCCAGCAGCCGACTGAACACCGGGGAGCTGTTTTTT. Translating it yields CASSRLNTGELFF.

This chain uses TRBV7-9 with TRBJ1-6, with D maybe TRBD1 (6 bases). Germline assignment: CDR1 SEHNR and CDR2 FQNEAQ (reference sequence). This CDR3 is built from 12 residues. Trimming pared 6 bases from V and 8 bases from J, leaving 8 bases between. This CDR3 is CASRAGDSPLHF. The CDR3 nucleotides read TGTGCCAGCAGGGCAGGGGATTCACCCCTCCACTTT. Full variable domain (missing parts from reference TRBV7-9 and TRBJ1-6): DTGVSQNPRHKITKRGQNVTFRCDPISEHNRLYWYRQTLGQGPEFLTYFQNEAQLEKSRLLSDRFSAERPKGSFSTLEIQRTEQGDSAMYLCASRAGDSPLHFGNGTRLTVT.